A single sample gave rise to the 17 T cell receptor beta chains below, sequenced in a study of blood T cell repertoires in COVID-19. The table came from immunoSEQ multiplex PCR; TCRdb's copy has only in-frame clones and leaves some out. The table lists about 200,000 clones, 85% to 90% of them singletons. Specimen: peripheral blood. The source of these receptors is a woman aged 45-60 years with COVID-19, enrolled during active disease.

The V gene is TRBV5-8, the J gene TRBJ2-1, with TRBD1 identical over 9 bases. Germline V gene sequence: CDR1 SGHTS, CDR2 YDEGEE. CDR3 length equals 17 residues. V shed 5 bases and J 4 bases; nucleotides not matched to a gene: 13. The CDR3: CASRGTQGQGLYNEQFF. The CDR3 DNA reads TGTGCCAGCAGGGGGACGCAAGGACAGGGGTTGTACAATGAGCAGTTCTTC.

CDR3 loop: CASSDVGAGDNEQFF. The CDR3 nucleotides are TGTGCCAGCAGCGACGTAGGAGCGGGGGACAATGAGCAGTTCTTC. V is TRBV3-1 (or the pseudogene TRBV3-2) and J is TRBJ2-1; TRBD2 aligns across 8 bases. The CDR3 covers 15 residues. The germline CDR1 and CDR2 sequences are LGHDT and YNNKEL (reference sequence). Trimming at V came to 5 bases and at J to 5 bases, leaving 8 bases not matched to a gene.

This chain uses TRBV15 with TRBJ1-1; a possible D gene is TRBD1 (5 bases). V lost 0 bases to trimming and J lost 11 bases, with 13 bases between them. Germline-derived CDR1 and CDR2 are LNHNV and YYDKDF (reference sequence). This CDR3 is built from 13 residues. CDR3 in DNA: TGTGCCACCAGCAGAGATTTGGCAGGGTGGGCTTTCTTT. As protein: CATSRDLAGWAFF.

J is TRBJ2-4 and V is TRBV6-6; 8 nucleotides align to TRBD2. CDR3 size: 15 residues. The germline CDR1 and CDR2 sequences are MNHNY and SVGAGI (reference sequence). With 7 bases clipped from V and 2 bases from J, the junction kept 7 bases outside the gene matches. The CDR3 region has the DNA TGTGCCAGCACCAGCGGGGGCAGGTCCAAAAACATTCAGTACTTC. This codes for CASTSGGRSKNIQYF.

The CDR3 is CASSYSGRGQGYTF. As DNA, the CDR3 is TGTGCCAGCAGTTACTCGGGCAGGGGGCAGGGCTACACCTTC. The chain carries TRBV6-5 and TRBJ1-2; 8 bases fit TRBD1. Losses at the gene ends were 0 bases for V and 8 bases for J; bases not matched to a gene: 5. The CDR3 is 14 residues long. Germline values: CDR1 MNHEY, CDR2 SVGAGI.

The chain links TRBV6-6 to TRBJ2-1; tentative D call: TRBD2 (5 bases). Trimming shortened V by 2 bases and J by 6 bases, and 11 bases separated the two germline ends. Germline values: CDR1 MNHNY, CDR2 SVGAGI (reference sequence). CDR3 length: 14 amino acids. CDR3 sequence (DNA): TGTGCCAGCAGTTACGGGAGCTCAGGCAATGAGCAGTTCTTC. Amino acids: CASSYGSSGNEQFF.

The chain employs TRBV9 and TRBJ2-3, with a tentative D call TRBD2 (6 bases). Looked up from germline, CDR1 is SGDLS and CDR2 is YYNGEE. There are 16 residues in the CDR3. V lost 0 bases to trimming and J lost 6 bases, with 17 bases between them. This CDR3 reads CASSVGGGVPTDTQYF. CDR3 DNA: TGTGCCAGCAGCGTAGGGGGCGGGGTGCCGACGGATACGCAGTATTTT.

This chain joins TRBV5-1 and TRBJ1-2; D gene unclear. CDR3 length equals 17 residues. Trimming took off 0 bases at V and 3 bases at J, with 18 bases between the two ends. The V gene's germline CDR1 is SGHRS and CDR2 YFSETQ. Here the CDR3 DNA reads TGCGCCAGCAGCTTGGGAGGGCCATCCCTAAGGGACTATGGCTACACCTTC. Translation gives CASSLGGPSLRDYGYTF.

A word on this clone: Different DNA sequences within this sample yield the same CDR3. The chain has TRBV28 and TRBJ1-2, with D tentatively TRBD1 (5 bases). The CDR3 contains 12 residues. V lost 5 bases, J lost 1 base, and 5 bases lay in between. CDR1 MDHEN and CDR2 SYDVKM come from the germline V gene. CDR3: CASSDSNYGYTF. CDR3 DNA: TGTGCCAGCAGTGACAGTAACTATGGCTACACCTTC.

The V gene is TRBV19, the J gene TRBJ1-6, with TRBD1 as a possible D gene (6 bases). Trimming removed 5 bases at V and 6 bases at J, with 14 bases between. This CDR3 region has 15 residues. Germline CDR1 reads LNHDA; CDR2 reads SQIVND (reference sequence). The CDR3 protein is CASSGSGQPNSPLHF. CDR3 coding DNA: TGTGCCAGTAGTGGGAGTGGACAGCCTAATTCACCCCTCCACTTT.

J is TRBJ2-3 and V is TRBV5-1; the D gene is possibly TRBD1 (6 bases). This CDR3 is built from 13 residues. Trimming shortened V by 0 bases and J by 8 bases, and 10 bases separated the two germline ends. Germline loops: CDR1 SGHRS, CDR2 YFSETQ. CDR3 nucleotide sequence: TGCGCCAGCAGCTTGGCCGAAGGGGGTACGCAGTATTTT. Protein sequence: CASSLAEGGTQYF.

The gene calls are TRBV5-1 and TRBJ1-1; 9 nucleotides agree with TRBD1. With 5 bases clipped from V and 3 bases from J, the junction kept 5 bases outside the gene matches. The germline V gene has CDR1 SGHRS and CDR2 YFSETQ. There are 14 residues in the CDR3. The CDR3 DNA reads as TGCGCCAGCAGTCCGGGACAGGGCCACACTGAAGCTTTCTTT. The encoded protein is CASSPGQGHTEAFF.

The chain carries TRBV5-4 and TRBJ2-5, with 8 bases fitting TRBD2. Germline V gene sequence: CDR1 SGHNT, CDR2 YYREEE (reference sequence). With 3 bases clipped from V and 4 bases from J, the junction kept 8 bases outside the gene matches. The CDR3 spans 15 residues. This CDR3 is CASSSRTSPAETQYF. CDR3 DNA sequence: TGTGCCAGCAGCTCCCGGACTAGCCCTGCAGAGACCCAGTACTTC.

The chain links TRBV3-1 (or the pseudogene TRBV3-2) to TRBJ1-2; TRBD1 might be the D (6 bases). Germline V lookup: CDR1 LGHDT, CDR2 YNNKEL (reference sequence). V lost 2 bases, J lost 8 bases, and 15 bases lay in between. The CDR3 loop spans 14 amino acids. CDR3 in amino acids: CASSQSTAGGGYTF. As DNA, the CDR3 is TGTGCCAGCAGCCAATCAACCGCGGGGGGCGGCTACACCTTC.

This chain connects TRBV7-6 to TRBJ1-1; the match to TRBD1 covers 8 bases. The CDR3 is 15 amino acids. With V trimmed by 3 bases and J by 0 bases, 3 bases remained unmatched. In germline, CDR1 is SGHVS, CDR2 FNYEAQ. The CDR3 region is CASSLGQAMNTEAFF. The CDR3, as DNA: TGTGCCAGCAGCTTGGGACAGGCTATGAACACTGAAGCTTTCTTT.

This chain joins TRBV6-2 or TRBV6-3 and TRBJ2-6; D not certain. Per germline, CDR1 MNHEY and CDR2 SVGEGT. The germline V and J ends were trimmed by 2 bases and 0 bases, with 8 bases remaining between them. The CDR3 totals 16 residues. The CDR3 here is CASSYAMSSGANVLTF. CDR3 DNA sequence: TGTGCCAGCAGTTACGCGATGTCCTCTGGGGCCAACGTCCTGACTTTC.

The CDR3 reads CASSPRGNTIYF. In DNA form, the CDR3 reads TGTGCCAGTAGTCCGCGTGGAAACACCATATATTTT. This chain joins TRBV19 and TRBJ1-3; no clear D. The germline V and J ends were trimmed by 5 bases and 3 bases, with 5 bases remaining between them. The CDR3 sequence is 12 residues long. The germline CDR1 and CDR2 sequences are LNHDA and SQIVND (reference sequence).